This T cell receptor (beta chain) comes out of a study of cytomegalovirus exposure and HLA in healthy donors. The PCR made use of 60 Vbeta and 13 Jbeta primers. Only in-frame clones appear in the TCRdb table, and some are missing; sequencing was by immunoSEQ multiplex PCR. Of 95,000 to 120,000 clones in the sample, over 55% are singletons; the top ten hold about 8.6%. V lost 4 bases and J lost 14; bases outside the gene matches: 12. This CDR3 has 14 residues. Germline V gene data show CDR1 as SNHLY and CDR2 as FYNNEI. About this clone: Its antigen remains unidentified.

Study outcomes and limitations: Specific recognition of CMV antigens was confirmed in vitro for a few chains (all CMV-associated). TCR beta sequences reportedly predicted the HLA-A and HLA-B alleles of most subjects accurately. Solely CMV serostatus was available to characterize immune exposure.

The J gene is TRBJ2-3, the V gene TRBV2; 10 bases fit TRBD1. This sequence originates from a young man in good health and CMV-seropositive. The material sequenced was PBMCs. The CDR3 loop is CASSADRGTHTVYF. The DNA of the CDR3 is TGTGCCAGCAGTGCGGACAGGGGGACCCATACAGTGTATTTT.